The entry that follows covers one T cell receptor (beta chain) sequence. The germline gives CDR1 MNHEY, CDR2 SVGAGI. The CDR3 is 13 amino acids. J was trimmed by 6 bases and V by 10 bases; bases with no gene match: 9. The data were obtained in a study of T cells after somatic rescue of genetic block. The data were produced by immunoSEQ multiplex PCR, yet TCRdb's version contains in-frame clones alone and is incomplete. The sample records 55,000 to 70,000 clones, about nine tenths being singletons. Sequenced input: peripheral blood mononuclear cells (PBMCs). This chain joins TRBV6-5 and TRBJ1-5; 7 bases agree with TRBD1. The clonotype originates from a man aged 35 to 55. CDR3 region: CATRQGSSQPQHF. The CDR3 region has the DNA TGTGCCACACGACAGGGTTCGAGTCAGCCCCAGCATTTT.